The 19 T cell receptor beta chains listed next were all sequenced from one sample in a study of blood T cells in healthy people across ages. The second PCR ran about 6 to 11 cycles with a sample-barcoded 5' primer and J-beta primers. Each CDR3 protein gets one entry after TCRdb re-called the 5' RACE reads with MiXCR. Of fewer than 2 million distinct CDR3 sequences in the sample, around 40% are singletons; the top ten hold under 25%. The source material was blood. These receptors all come from a human donor in good health.

On this clonotype: The junction departs from germline at one end; a sequencing error may be responsible. The chain uses TRBV7-9 and TRBJ2-5; D may be TRBD1 (6 bases). This CDR3 is built from 12 residues. Germline loops: CDR1 SEHNR, CDR2 FQNEAQ (reference sequence). CDR3 bases: TGTGCCGGCAGCCCCGTCAGGGGGACCCAGTACTTC. Its protein product is CAGSPVRGTQYF.

This clonotype has a handful of counts. This rearrangement joins TRBV5-5 to TRBJ2-7; a possible D gene is TRBD1 (6 bases). Germline V gives CDR1 SGHKS, CDR2 YYEKEE (reference sequence). The CDR3 extends over 13 amino acids. Between the trimmed V and J ends, which lost 0 bases and 6 bases, there was a span of 10 bases. CDR3 coding DNA: TGTGCCAGCAGCTTGGTTTGGGGGCGCGAGCAGTACTTC. Translated: CASSLVWGREQYF.

In this sample, this clonotype turned up a few times. The chain joins TRBV7-8 to TRBJ1-4; D uncertain. Deletions cut 5 bases from V and 7 bases from J, with 20 bases between. There are 16 residues in the CDR3. Germline CDR1 and CDR2: SGHVS and FQNEAQ. CDR3 residues: CASSPEHGKFPEKLFF. CDR3 nucleotides: TGTGCCAGCAGCCCCGAACATGGAAAGTTTCCTGAAAAACTGTTTTTT.

The rearrangement uses TRBV7-3 and TRBJ2-1; the D gene is possibly TRBD1 (6 bases). CDR1 SGHTA and CDR2 FQGTGA come from the germline V gene. V was trimmed by 6 bases and J by 6 bases, leaving 12 bases between them. CDR3 length: 13 amino acids. The CDR3 is CASRGLGGNEQFF. In DNA form, the CDR3 reads TGTGCCAGCAGGGGGCTAGGGGGCAATGAGCAGTTCTTC. Complete variable domain (other parts from reference TRBV7-3 and TRBJ2-1): GAGVSQTPSNKVTEKGKYVELRCDPISGHTALYWYRQSLGQGPEFLIYFQGTGAADDSGLPNDRFFAVRPEGSVSTLKIQRTERGDSAVYLCASRGLGGNEQFFGPGTRLTVL.

The V call is TRBV7-2, the J call TRBJ2-5, with 7 bases identical to TRBD1. The germline V gene has CDR1 SGHTA and CDR2 FQGNSA. The CDR3 runs 17 residues. V shed 0 bases, J shed 2 bases, and the junction held 9 bases outside the gene matches. The CDR3: CASSLARTGPFQETQYF. CDR3 DNA: TGTGCCAGCAGCTTAGCGAGGACAGGACCTTTTCAAGAGACCCAGTACTTC.

This clonotype was detected a few times. The rearrangement joins TRBV20-1 to TRBJ2-7; 8 bases align to TRBD2. V lost 1 base, J lost 2 bases, and 13 bases stayed unmatched. This CDR3 spans 17 amino acids. In germline, CDR1 is DFQATT, CDR2 SNEGSKA (reference sequence). CDR3 sequence reads: CSARAWGGTSGTYEQYF. For the CDR3, the DNA is TGCAGTGCTAGAGCGTGGGGTGGAACTAGCGGTACCTACGAGCAGTACTTC.

This clonotype was detected only a few times. Relative to the germline gene, one junction end is altered; a read error may explain this. V is TRBV5-4 and J is TRBJ2-1; D is uncertain. Germline CDR1 SGHNT, CDR2 YYREEE (reference sequence). The CDR3 extends over 16 amino acids. The CDR3 here is CASSLSRGTSHNEQFF. In DNA, the CDR3 is TGTGCCAGCAGCTTGTCTCGTGGCACCTCCCACAATGAGCAGTTCTTC. The full variable domain, its missing parts supplied by reference TRBV5-4 and TRBJ2-1, is ETGVTQSPTHLIKTRGQQVTLRCSSQSGHNTVSWYQQALGQGPQFIFQYYREEENGRGNFPPRFSGLQFPNYSSELNVNALELDDSALYLCASSLSRGTSHNEQFFGPGTRLTVL.

This clonotype was detected only once. The chain joins TRBV6-1 to TRBJ1-1; D perhaps matches TRBD1 (6 bases). CDR1 is MNHNS, CDR2 SASEGT, per germline. The CDR3 has 13 residues. Trimming removed 10 bases from V and 4 bases from J, with 16 bases in between. CDR3 loop: CATLNRESTEAFF. The DNA of the CDR3 is TGTGCCACCTTAAACAGGGAGAGCACTGAAGCTTTCTTT.

The chain couples TRBV27 to TRBJ2-6, with D perhaps matching TRBD1 (5 bases). V lost 5 bases to trimming and J lost 7 bases, with 12 bases between them. This CDR3 is built from 14 residues. Germline V gives CDR1 MNHEY, CDR2 SMNVEV (reference sequence). Here the CDR3 reads CASSIQGGANVLTF. CDR3 coding DNA: TGTGCCAGCAGTATCCAGGGCGGAGCCAACGTCCTGACTTTC.

This clonotype was seen more than once but under ten times. The V and J genes are TRBV7-9 and TRBJ1-5; perhaps TRBD1 as D (5 bases). Trimming removed 3 bases from V and 0 bases from J, with 18 bases in between. The CDR3 loop spans 18 amino acids. Germline V gene sequence: CDR1 SEHNR, CDR2 FQNEAQ (reference sequence). CDR3 sequence reads: CASSFSDTGPYSNQPQHF. The CDR3 DNA reads TGTGCCAGCAGCTTTTCGGACACCGGACCTTATAGCAATCAGCCCCAGCATTTT.

This clonotype was seen repeatedly, ten times or more. The CDR3 loop reads CASSYHPPDRGGNQPQHF. The CDR3 region has the DNA TGTGCCAGCAGTTACCACCCGCCGGACAGGGGCGGCAATCAGCCCCAGCATTTT. The gene calls are TRBV6-2 or TRBV6-3 and TRBJ1-5; 9 nucleotides match TRBD1. Unmatched junction bases numbered 10, after V lost 2 bases and J lost 2 bases. This CDR3 has 18 amino acids. Germline V CDR1 and CDR2: MNHEY, SVGEGT.

The chain carries TRBV7-2 and TRBJ2-5, with D possibly TRBD1 on 6 matching bases. V was clipped by 3 bases and J by 5 bases, with 16 bases between them. The germline V gene has CDR1 SGHTA and CDR2 FQGNSA. The CDR3 loop spans 15 amino acids. The CDR3 bases are TGTGCCAGCAGCTTGAGTATTGGGGGCGGCGAGACCCAGTACTTC. Protein sequence: CASSLSIGGGETQYF.

The gene calls are TRBV12-5 and TRBJ2-3, with D unclear. The V gene lost 1 base and the J gene lost 8 bases, with 19 bases spanning the gap. The germline gives CDR1 LGHNT, CDR2 FRNRAP. The CDR3 is 16 amino acids. The CDR3 DNA follows: TGTGCTAGTGGTTTGGCCGGACCGACCCAGATGGGTACGCAGTATTTT. Residues: CASGLAGPTQMGTQYF.

This clonotype was seen a handful of times. The V call is TRBV10-2, the J call TRBJ2-7; the D gene is possibly TRBD1 (5 bases). Germline values: CDR1 WSHSY, CDR2 SAAADI. The CDR3 consists of 18 residues. V dropped 0 bases and J dropped 2 bases, with 20 bases sitting between them. The CDR3 loop reads CASSESFRQGEATYEQYF. CDR3 DNA: TGCGCCAGCAGTGAGTCATTCAGGCAGGGTGAAGCCACCTACGAGCAGTACTTC.

The chain uses TRBV7-2 and TRBJ1-2, with 8 bases identical to TRBD1. This CDR3 has 14 residues. CDR1 and CDR2 (germline): SGHTA, FQGNSA. Unmatched junction bases numbered 10, after V lost 5 bases and J lost 8 bases. Here the CDR3 DNA reads TGTGCCAGCAGCCCCGACAGGGGAAGATGGGGCTACACCTTC. As protein: CASSPDRGRWGYTF. The variable domain in full, with the rest retrieved from reference TRBV7-2 and TRBJ1-2, is GAGVSQSPSNKVTEKGKDVELRCDPISGHTALYWYRQSLGQGLEFLIYFQGNSAPDKSGLPSDRFSAERTGGSVSTLTIQRTQQEDSAVYLCASSPDRGRWGYTFGSGTRLTVV.

The CDR3 nucleotides are TGTGCCAGCAGTTACGGGCAGGGGCTTTCAGACAATGAGCAGTTCTTC. Its protein product is CASSYGQGLSDNEQFF. V and J are TRBV6-6 and TRBJ2-1; tentative D call: TRBD1 (6 bases). This CDR3 is 16 amino acids long. Germline V gene lookup returns CDR1 MNHNY and CDR2 SVGAGI (reference sequence). V was pared by 2 bases and J by 5 bases, with 16 bases between.

This clonotype occurred a few times. The J gene is TRBJ2-1, the V gene TRBV12-3 or TRBV12-4; a weak D match, TRBD2 (6 bases). CDR3 length: 15 amino acids. The V end lost 6 bases, the J end lost 7 bases, and 19 bases lay between the germline ends. The CDR3 region is CASSPARDLLNEQFF. CDR3 nucleotide sequence: TGTGCCAGCAGCCCCGCACGGGACTTACTTAATGAGCAGTTCTTC.

This clonotype has only one observation. V is TRBV6-1 and J is TRBJ2-3; 10 bases match TRBD2. CDR1 MNHNS and CDR2 SASEGT come from the germline V gene. This CDR3 has 16 amino acids. The junction had 7 bases not matched to a gene; V was cut back by 4 bases and J by 3 bases. The CDR3 DNA reads TGTGCCAGCAGTGGGGGAGCGGGGGGGCCTACAGATACGCAGTATTTT. Its translation is CASSGGAGGPTDTQYF.

The rearrangement uses TRBV27 and TRBJ2-7; 8 bases are shared with TRBD1. CDR3 length: 14 amino acids. The V and J ends lost 8 bases and 5 bases, in that order; junction bases with no gene match: 11. Germline CDR1 reads MNHEY; CDR2 reads SMNVEV (reference sequence). In DNA form, the CDR3 reads TGTGCCAGCGGAGTTTTGCAGGGGGCCGACGAGCAGTACTTC. Translated, it gives CASGVLQGADEQYF.